What follows is one T cell receptor (beta chain) and its context. These data come from a study of OX40 agonist ivuxolimab in advanced cancers. V was shortened by 6 bases and J by 4 bases, with 7 bases between the two germline ends. The CDR3 contains 12 residues. The germline CDR1 and CDR2 sequences are SGDLS and YYNGEE. TCRdb keeps only in-frame clones here, not all; method: immunoSEQ multiplex PCR. The sample gives tens of thousands of clones, roughly nine tenths of which show up once; approximately 2.5% is in the top ten. The input for sequencing was CD4+ or CD8+ T cells sorted from blood, taken in a trial of the OX40 agonist ivuxolimab. The sequence derives from an adult with an advanced solid tumor such as melanoma, head and neck, liver or kidney cancer. The J gene is TRBJ2-2, the V gene TRBV9, with no clear D. The CDR3 loop is CASNAGTGELFF. CDR3 nucleotides: TGTGCCAGCAATGCAGGCACCGGGGAGCTGTTTTTT.